This TCR beta chain was captured in a study of blood T cells in healthy people across ages. The table lists this clonotype with a count of one. Its antigen is undetermined. It was with a sample-barcoded 5' primer and a J-beta primer mix that a second PCR of roughly 7 to 12 cycles was run. The authors tagged each cDNA molecule using a template-switch adaptor with 12 random nucleotides. MiXCR, applied by TCRdb to the 5' RACE reads, yields one record per CDR3 protein. In the table there are 780,000 or so distinct CDR3 sequences, roughly three fifths of which are singletons. Study outcomes and limitations: While age rose, TCR beta diversity per million T cells dropped in a roughly linear way.

This TCR was recovered from a middle-aged man in good health. Sequenced input: blood.

Here the CDR3 reads CASSLAPLSYEQYF. The CDR3 DNA reads TGTGCCAGCAGCTTAGCCCCCCTCTCCTACGAGCAGTACTTC. V usage is TRBV11-3 and J usage is TRBJ2-7, with D hard to call. With 1 base removed from V and 0 bases from J, the gap between germline ends came to 7 bases. Germline V gives CDR1 SGHNT, CDR2 YENEEA. The CDR3 length is 14 residues.